These T cell receptor beta chains were read from a single sample in a study of blood T cell repertoires in COVID-19. Using immunoSEQ multiplex PCR, the repertoire was profiled, and TCRdb retains in-frame clones only, with some absent. In the table there are about 100,000 clones, over 75% of which are singletons. What was sequenced was peripheral blood. The receptors were gathered from a human donor in a cohort sampled during active COVID-19. Each CDR3 is given with its conserved first and last residue. Fields, in order: V gene, J gene, clone size, D gene, CDR3 protein, CDR3 DNA. The D gene is left open where the match is weak. Size is stated for part of the rows, as once, few or many counts, or as a class when the clone is expanded.

v_call: TRBV3-1/TRBV3-2; j_call: TRBJ1-3; clone_size: NA; d_call: TRBD1; cdr3_aa: CASSLGQVSLTTGNTIYF; cdr3_nt: TGTGCCAGCAGCCTAGGACAGGTATCACTTACTACTGGAAACACCATATATTTT
v_call: TRBV11-2; j_call: TRBJ1-2; clone_size: NA; d_call: TRBD1; cdr3_aa: CASSQGQNYGYTF; cdr3_nt: TGTGCCAGCAGCCAGGGACAGAACTATGGCTACACCTTC
v_call: TRBV27; j_call: TRBJ2-3; clone_size: few; d_call: TRBD2; cdr3_aa: CASSLFPSGGTDTQYF; cdr3_nt: TGTGCCAGCAGTTTATTTCCTAGCGGGGGCACAGATACGCAGTATTTT
v_call: TRBV12-3/TRBV12-4; j_call: TRBJ1-2; clone_size: NA; d_call: NA; cdr3_aa: CASSVSDGGYTF; cdr3_nt: TGTGCCAGCAGTGTTAGCGACGGAGGCTACACCTTC
v_call: TRBV11-2; j_call: TRBJ2-2; clone_size: NA; d_call: TRBD2; cdr3_aa: CASSIGLAGGGELFF; cdr3_nt: TGTGCCAGCAGCATCGGACTAGCGGGAGGTGGGGAGCTGTTTTTT
v_call: TRBV6-2/TRBV6-3; j_call: TRBJ2-5; clone_size: few; d_call: NA; cdr3_aa: CASSYDRSPWETQYF; cdr3_nt: TGTGCCAGCAGTTACGATCGGAGCCCGTGGGAGACCCAGTACTTC
v_call: TRBV5-1; j_call: TRBJ2-3; clone_size: NA; d_call: TRBD1; cdr3_aa: CASSLGGTGWSDTQYF; cdr3_nt: TGCGCCAGCAGCTTGGGAGGGACAGGGTGGTCAGATACGCAGTATTTT
v_call: TRBV7-7; j_call: TRBJ2-7; clone_size: NA; d_call: TRBD2; cdr3_aa: CASSRRIAGVSYEQYF; cdr3_nt: TGTGCCAGCAGCCGAAGAATAGCGGGGGTCTCCTACGAGCAGTACTTC
v_call: TRBV4-1; j_call: TRBJ1-6; clone_size: NA; d_call: NA; cdr3_aa: CASSQPFTGGSYNSPLHF; cdr3_nt: TGCGCCAGCAGCCAACCTTTTACGGGTGGCTCCTATAATTCACCCCTCCACTTT
v_call: TRBV10-3; j_call: TRBJ1-1; clone_size: NA; d_call: NA; cdr3_aa: CAIIGTLNTEAFF; cdr3_nt: TGTGCCATCATTGGGACACTGAACACTGAAGCTTTCTTT
v_call: TRBV3-1/TRBV3-2; j_call: TRBJ2-7; clone_size: NA; d_call: TRBD2; cdr3_aa: CASSQGASGGLEEQYF; cdr3_nt: TGTGCCAGCAGCCAAGGTGCTAGCGGGGGACTTGAGGAGCAGTACTTC
v_call: TRBV7-2; j_call: TRBJ2-5; clone_size: NA; d_call: NA; cdr3_aa: CASSLDRKASLRRTQYF; cdr3_nt: TGTGCCAGCAGCTTAGATCGTAAAGCTAGCCTCCGTAGGACCCAGTACTTC
v_call: TRBV30; j_call: TRBJ1-2; clone_size: NA; d_call: NA; cdr3_aa: CAWSAGQNYGYTF; cdr3_nt: TGTGCCTGGAGTGCTGGACAGAACTATGGCTACACCTTC
v_call: TRBV5-1; j_call: TRBJ2-3; clone_size: NA; d_call: NA; cdr3_aa: CASSFGAFLGTDTQYF; cdr3_nt: TGCGCCAGCAGCTTCGGTGCTTTTTTGGGCACAGATACGCAGTATTTT
v_call: TRBV6-6; j_call: TRBJ1-2; clone_size: NA; d_call: NA; cdr3_aa: CASSYSGEAGYTF; cdr3_nt: TGTGCCAGCAGTTACTCCGGAGAAGCAGGCTACACCTTC
v_call: TRBV6-1; j_call: TRBJ2-1; clone_size: NA; d_call: TRBD1; cdr3_aa: CASSGAQQGNYNEQFF; cdr3_nt: TGTGCCAGCAGTGGAGCCCAACAGGGGAACTACAATGAGCAGTTCTTC
v_call: TRBV6-2/TRBV6-3; j_call: TRBJ1-3; clone_size: NA; d_call: NA; cdr3_aa: CASSYGAGVESSGNTIYF; cdr3_nt: TGTGCCAGCAGTTACGGGGCAGGAGTGGAGAGCTCTGGAAACACCATATATTTT
v_call: TRBV7-6; j_call: TRBJ2-3; clone_size: NA; d_call: TRBD2; cdr3_aa: CASSSPGSGGGTDTQYF; cdr3_nt: TGTGCCAGCAGCTCCCCGGGTAGCGGGGGAGGCACAGATACGCAGTATTTT
v_call: TRBV19; j_call: TRBJ1-4; clone_size: NA; d_call: TRBD1; cdr3_aa: CASSPWDRSNEKLFF; cdr3_nt: TGTGCCAGTAGTCCCTGGGACAGATCTAATGAAAAACTGTTTTTT
v_call: TRBV7-8; j_call: TRBJ1-1; clone_size: NA; d_call: NA; cdr3_aa: CASSLFRGPYTEAFF; cdr3_nt: TGTGCCAGCAGCTTATTCCGGGGTCCCTACACTGAAGCTTTCTTT
v_call: TRBV7-6; j_call: TRBJ2-5; clone_size: NA; d_call: NA; cdr3_aa: CASSPALAQRGTQYF; cdr3_nt: TGTGCCAGCAGCCCCGCGCTAGCGCAGAGGGGGACCCAGTACTTC
v_call: TRBV12-5; j_call: TRBJ2-2; clone_size: NA; d_call: TRBD1; cdr3_aa: CASGLAPTGSFNTGELFF; cdr3_nt: TGTGCTAGTGGTTTGGCCCCGACAGGGTCATTCAACACCGGGGAGCTGTTTTTT
v_call: TRBV4-3; j_call: TRBJ2-1; clone_size: NA; d_call: TRBD2; cdr3_aa: CASSQAPLTSGGFNEQFF; cdr3_nt: TGCGCCAGCAGCCAAGCGCCCCTAACTAGCGGGGGGTTCAATGAGCAGTTCTTC
v_call: TRBV10-3; j_call: TRBJ2-7; clone_size: NA; d_call: NA; cdr3_aa: CAISESLYEQYF; cdr3_nt: TGTGCCATCAGTGAGTCACTCTACGAGCAGTACTTC
v_call: TRBV19; j_call: TRBJ1-1; clone_size: NA; d_call: NA; cdr3_aa: CASSTTLNTEAFF; cdr3_nt: TGTGCCAGTAGTACGACACTGAACACTGAAGCTTTCTTT
v_call: TRBV6-2/TRBV6-3; j_call: TRBJ2-1; clone_size: NA; d_call: NA; cdr3_aa: CASSHRQSSYNEQFF; cdr3_nt: TGTGCCAGCAGTCATAGACAGAGCTCCTACAATGAGCAGTTCTTC
v_call: TRBV5-1; j_call: TRBJ1-5; clone_size: few; d_call: TRBD1; cdr3_aa: CASSLEGRGEQPQHF; cdr3_nt: TGCGCCAGCAGCTTGGAAGGCAGGGGGGAACAGCCCCAGCATTTT